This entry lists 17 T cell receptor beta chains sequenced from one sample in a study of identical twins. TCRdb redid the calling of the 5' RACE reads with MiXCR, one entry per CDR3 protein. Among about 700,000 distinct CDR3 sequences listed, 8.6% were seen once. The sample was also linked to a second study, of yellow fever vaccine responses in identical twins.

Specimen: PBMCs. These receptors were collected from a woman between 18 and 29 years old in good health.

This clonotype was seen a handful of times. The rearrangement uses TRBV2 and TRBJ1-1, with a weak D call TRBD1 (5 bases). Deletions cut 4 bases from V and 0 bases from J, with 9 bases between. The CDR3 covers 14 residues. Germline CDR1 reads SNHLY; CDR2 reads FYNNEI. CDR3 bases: TGTGCCAGCAGTGCGGGGACGTTGAACACTGAAGCTTTCTTT. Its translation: CASSAGTLNTEAFF.

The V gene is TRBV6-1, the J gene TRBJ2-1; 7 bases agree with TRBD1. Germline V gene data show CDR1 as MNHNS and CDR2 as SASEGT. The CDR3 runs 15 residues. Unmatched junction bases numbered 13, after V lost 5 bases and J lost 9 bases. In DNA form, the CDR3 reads TGTGCCAGCAGTCCGACAGGGCCCATTTTTGGTGAGCAGTTCTTC. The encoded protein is CASSPTGPIFGEQFF.

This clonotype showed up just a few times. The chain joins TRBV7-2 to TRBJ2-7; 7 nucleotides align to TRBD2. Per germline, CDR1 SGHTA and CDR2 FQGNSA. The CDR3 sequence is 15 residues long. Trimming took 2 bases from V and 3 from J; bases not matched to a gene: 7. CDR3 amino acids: CASSLYGGGDYEQYF. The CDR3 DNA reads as TGTGCCAGCAGCTTATATGGGGGAGGGGACTACGAGCAGTACTTC.

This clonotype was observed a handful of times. CDR3 in DNA: TGTGCCAGCAGCCAAGAGGACTCTCCGACCTACAATGAGCAGTTCTTC. Amino acids: CASSQEDSPTYNEQFF. This sequence joins TRBV4-2 and TRBJ2-1, with D possibly TRBD2 on 5 matching bases. The germline V and J ends were trimmed by 0 bases and 2 bases, with 11 bases remaining between them. This CDR3 region has 16 residues. The germline V gene encodes CDR1 LGHNA and CDR2 YNFKEQ.

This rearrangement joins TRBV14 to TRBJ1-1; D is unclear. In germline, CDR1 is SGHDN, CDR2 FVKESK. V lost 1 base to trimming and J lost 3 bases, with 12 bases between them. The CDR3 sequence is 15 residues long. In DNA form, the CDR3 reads TGTGCCAGCAGCCAAGCAGGTTATGGGTACACTGAAGCTTTCTTT. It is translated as CASSQAGYGYTEAFF.

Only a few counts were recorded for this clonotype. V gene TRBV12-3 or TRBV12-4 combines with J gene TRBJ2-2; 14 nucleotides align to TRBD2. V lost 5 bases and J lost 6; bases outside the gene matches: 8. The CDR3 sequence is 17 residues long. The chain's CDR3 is CASSQTSGGAAAGELFF. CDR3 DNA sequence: TGTGCCAGCAGTCAGACTAGCGGGGGGGCCGCAGCCGGGGAGCTGTTTTTT.

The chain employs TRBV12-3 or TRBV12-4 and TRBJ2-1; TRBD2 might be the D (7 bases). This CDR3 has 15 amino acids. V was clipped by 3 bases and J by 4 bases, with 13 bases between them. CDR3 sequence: CASSLGAGDYNEQFF. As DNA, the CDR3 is TGTGCCAGCAGTTTGGGGGCGGGAGATTACAATGAGCAGTTCTTC.

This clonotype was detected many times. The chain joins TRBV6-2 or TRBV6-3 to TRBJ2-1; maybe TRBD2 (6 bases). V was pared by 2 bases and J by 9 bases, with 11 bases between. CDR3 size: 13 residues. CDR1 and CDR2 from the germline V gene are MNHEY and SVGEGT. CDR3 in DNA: TGTGCCAGCAGTTACAGGGGAGGCGCTGAGCAGTTCTTC. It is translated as CASSYRGGAEQFF.

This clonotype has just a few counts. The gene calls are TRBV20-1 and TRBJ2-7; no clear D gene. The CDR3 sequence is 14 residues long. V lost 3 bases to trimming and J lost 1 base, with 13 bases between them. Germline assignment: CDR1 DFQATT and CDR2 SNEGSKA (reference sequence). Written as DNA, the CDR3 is TGCAGTGCTAGCGACGGGCCCGCTTCCTACGAGCAGTACTTC. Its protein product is CSASDGPASYEQYF.

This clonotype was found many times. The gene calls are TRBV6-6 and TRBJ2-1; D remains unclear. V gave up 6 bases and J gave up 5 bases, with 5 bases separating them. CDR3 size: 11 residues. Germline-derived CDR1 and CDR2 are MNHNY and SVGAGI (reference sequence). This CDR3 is CASRLDNEQFF. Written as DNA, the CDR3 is TGTGCCAGCAGGTTGGACAATGAGCAGTTCTTC.

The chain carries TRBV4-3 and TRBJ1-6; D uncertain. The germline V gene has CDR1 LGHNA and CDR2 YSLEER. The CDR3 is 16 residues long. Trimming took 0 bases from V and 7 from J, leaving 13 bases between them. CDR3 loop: CASSQEVTEHNSPLHF. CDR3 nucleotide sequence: TGCGCCAGCAGCCAAGAGGTGACCGAGCACAATTCACCCCTCCACTTT.

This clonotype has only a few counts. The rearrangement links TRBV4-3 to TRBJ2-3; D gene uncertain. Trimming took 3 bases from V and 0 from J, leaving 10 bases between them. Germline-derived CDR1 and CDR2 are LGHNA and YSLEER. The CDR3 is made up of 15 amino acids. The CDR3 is CASSQAVPSTDTQYF. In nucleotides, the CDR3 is TGCGCCAGCAGCCAGGCTGTCCCTAGCACAGATACGCAGTATTTT.

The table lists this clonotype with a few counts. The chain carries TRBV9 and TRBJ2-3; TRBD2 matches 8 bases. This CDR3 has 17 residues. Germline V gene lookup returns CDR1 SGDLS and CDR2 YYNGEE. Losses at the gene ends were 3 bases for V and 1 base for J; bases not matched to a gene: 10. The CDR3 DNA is TGTGCCAGCAGCGCCCCCCCACCGGGACTAGGCACAGATACGCAGTATTTT. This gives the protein CASSAPPPGLGTDTQYF.

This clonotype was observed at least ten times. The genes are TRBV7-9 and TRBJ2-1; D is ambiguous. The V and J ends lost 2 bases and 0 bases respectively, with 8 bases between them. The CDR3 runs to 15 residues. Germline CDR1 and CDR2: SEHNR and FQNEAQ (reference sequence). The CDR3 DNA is TGTGCCAGCAGCTTAATAGGGTTCTCCTACAATGAGCAGTTCTTC. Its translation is CASSLIGFSYNEQFF.

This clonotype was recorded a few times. The CDR3 loop reads CSARPRQQSYEQYF. In DNA form, the CDR3 reads TGCAGTGCTAGACCTAGACAGCAATCCTACGAGCAGTACTTC. The rearrangement joins TRBV20-1 to TRBJ2-7, with D perhaps TRBD1 (5 bases). The CDR3 has 14 residues. V lost 2 bases to trimming and J lost 1 base, with 12 bases between them. The V gene's germline CDR1 is DFQATT and CDR2 SNEGSKA (reference sequence).

The DNA for the CDR3 is TGTGCCAGCAGCCATCGGGACAGGCTGAACACCGGGGAGCTGTTTTTT. It yields the protein CASSHRDRLNTGELFF. The J gene is TRBJ2-2, the V gene TRBV16; 8 nucleotides agree with TRBD1. V lost 3 bases to trimming and J lost 1 base; unmatched junction nucleotides: 4. CDR1 KGHSY and CDR2 FQNENV come from the germline V gene. CDR3 length equals 16 residues.

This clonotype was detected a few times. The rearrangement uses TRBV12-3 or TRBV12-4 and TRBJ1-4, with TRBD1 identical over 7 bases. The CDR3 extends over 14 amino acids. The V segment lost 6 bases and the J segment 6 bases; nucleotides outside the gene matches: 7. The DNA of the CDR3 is TGTGCCAGCAGATTTGACAGGGAGGATGAAAAACTGTTTTTT. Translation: CASRFDREDEKLFF.